Sequencing of this T cell receptor beta chain was carried out in a study of T cells in Graves' hyperthyroidism and ophthalmopathy. The CDR3 contains 15 residues. Germline assignment: CDR1 SGHTA and CDR2 FQGNSA. V lost 5 bases and J lost 7, with 15 bases in between. The PBMCs were taken from around 10 ml of fresh peripheral blood. Regarding the study as a whole: Most thyroid clonotypes expanded above 0.001 were also detected in blood.

TCR beta CDR3 regions were amplified from RNA transcripts. A first-round RT-PCR of the TCR CDR3 used the HTBI primer set. TCRdb reanalysed the multiplex PCR reads using MiXCR and keeps one entry per CDR3 protein. There are 600,000 or so distinct CDR3 sequences in the sample; around 15% occur only once, and around 12% lies in the top ten. Comments on this clonotype: What it binds is not known.

The specimen was blood. The chain links TRBV7-2 to TRBJ1-6; unclear D gene. This clonotype was obtained from a woman in her forties or fifties with Graves' ophthalmopathy. The CDR3 DNA reads as TGTGCCAGCAGCCCCACGACGAGGCAGAATTCACCCCTCCACTTT. Translated: CASSPTTRQNSPLHF.